Given below is one T cell receptor (beta chain) in context. The target antigen is unknown. A single base separates this from a much larger clone, so it may be a read error. Whole blood, roughly 2.5 ml, came from adult healthy volunteers. Reverse transcription used DNase-treated unsorted total RNA, aiming for roughly 1 to 1000 ng. The record originates from a study of naive and memory T cell subsets. Study-level findings and limits: This RNA-based method may be sensitive to activation-related transcript changes.

For blood and skin samples, reverse transcription used TCR alpha and beta constant primers. Four PCR rounds used nested alpha and beta constant region primers plus the SP2 primer. From the 5' RACE reads, TCRdb called clonotypes with MiXCR, one entry per CDR3 protein. Of more than 20,000 distinct CDR3 sequences listed, under 30% are singletons. CDR3 length: 14 residues. Per the germline V gene, CDR1 is SQVTM and CDR2 is ANQGSEA. This chain uses TRBV29-1 with TRBJ2-7; tentative D call: TRBD2 (6 bases). This TCR derives from a female donor in good health. The CDR3 is CSVLLWGEPYELYF. Here the CDR3 DNA reads TGCAGCGTCCTTTTGTGGGGGGAGCCCTACGAGCTGTACTTC.